One TCR beta chain is described in this entry. Its specificity is unknown. With 60 Vbeta and 13 Jbeta primers, the PCR was carried out. The repertoire was sequenced with immunoSEQ multiplex PCR; TCRdb's copy has only in-frame clones and lacks some. The table shows hundreds of thousands of clones, with around 83% occurring only once. This sample was taken from a study of cytomegalovirus exposure and HLA in healthy donors. Whole-study context: Earlier, 90 million to 140 million unique TCR beta sequences were recovered from around 190 million T cells by an analysis. Overall study results and limits: In a later analysis, a missense DCLRE1C variant was linked to TCR beta V- and J-gene trimming. The majority of CMV-associated TCR beta chains were reported as apparently HLA-restricted in a later analysis. Some V segments, including TRBV6-2 and TRBV6-3, were excluded as indistinguishable.

This CDR3 spans 13 amino acids. Germline assignment: CDR1 MNHNS and CDR2 SASEGT. Trimming shortened V by 3 bases and J by 2 bases, and 5 bases separated the two germline ends. The sample consisted of PBMCs. This chain links TRBV6-1 with TRBJ1-5; D uncertain. The TCR originated in a girl between 10 and 17 years old in good health and CMV-seronegative. This CDR3 reads CASSDSGNQPQHF. The CDR3 nucleotides read TGTGCCAGCAGTGATTCTGGCAATCAGCCCCAGCATTTT.